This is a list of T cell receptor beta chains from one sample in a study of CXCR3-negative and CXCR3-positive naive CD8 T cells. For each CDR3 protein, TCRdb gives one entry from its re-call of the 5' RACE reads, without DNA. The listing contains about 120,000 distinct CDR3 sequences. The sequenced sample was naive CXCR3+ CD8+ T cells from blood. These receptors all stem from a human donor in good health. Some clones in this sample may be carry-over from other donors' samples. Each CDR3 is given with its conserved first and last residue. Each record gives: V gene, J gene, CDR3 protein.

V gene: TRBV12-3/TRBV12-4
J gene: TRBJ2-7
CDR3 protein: CASSSTNYEQYF

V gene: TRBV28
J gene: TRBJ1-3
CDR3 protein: CASSLGSGNTIYF

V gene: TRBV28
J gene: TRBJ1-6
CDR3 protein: CASSLAASSNSPLHF

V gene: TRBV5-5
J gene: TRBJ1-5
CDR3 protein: CASSPLHSNQPQHF

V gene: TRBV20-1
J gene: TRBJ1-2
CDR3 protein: CSAGRWSTDYGYTF

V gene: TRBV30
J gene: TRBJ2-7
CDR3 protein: CAWDSKETYEQYF

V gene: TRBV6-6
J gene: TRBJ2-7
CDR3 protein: CASSSSPGLYNEQYF

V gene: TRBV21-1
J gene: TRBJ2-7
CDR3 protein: CASGGKGNSYEQYF

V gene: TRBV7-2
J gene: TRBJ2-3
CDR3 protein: CASSQGTNTDTQYF

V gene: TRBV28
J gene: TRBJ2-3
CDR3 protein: CASSPDRFTDTQYF

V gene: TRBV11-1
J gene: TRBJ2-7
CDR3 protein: CASSLTGTYEQYF

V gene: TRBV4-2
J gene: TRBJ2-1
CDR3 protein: CASSQGSSGGANEQFF

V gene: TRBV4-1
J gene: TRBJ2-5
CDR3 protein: CASSQVGGLAGTETQYF

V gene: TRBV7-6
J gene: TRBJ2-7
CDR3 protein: CASSLAGWEQYF

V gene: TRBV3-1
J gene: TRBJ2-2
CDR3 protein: CASSLKQGAGGELFF

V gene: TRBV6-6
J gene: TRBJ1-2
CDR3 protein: CASSLGTGGRYTF

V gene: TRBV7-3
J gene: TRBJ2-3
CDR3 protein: CASSSSGGVGDTQYF

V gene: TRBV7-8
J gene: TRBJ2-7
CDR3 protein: CASTLWGHEQYF

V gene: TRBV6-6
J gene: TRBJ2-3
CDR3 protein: CASGNQRGGTDTQYF

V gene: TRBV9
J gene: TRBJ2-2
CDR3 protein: CASSEGQGYTGELFF

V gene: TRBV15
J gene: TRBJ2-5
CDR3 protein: CATSRGDSQQETQYF

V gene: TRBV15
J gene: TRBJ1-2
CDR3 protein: CATRLLDSDTYGYTF

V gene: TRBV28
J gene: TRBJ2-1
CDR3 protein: CASSSLVLYNEQFF

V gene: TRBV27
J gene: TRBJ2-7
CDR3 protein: CASSSTGSGRYEQYF

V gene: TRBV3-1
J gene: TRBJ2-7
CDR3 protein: CASSQAQRGANYEQYF

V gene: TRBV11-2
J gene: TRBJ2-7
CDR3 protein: CASSGETQSYEQYF

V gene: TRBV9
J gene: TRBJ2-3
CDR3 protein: CASSVVSSGGTDTQYF

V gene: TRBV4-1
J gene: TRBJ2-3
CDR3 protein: CASSQDRLSTGFADTQYF

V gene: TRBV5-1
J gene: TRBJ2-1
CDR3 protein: CASSLTSGGPEQFF

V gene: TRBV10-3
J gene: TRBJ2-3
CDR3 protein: CAIGRGTSLTDTQYF

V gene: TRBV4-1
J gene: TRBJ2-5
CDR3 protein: CASSLSMVAGGNGGQETQYF

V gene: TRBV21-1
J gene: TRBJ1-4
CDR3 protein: CARPFRGRHEKLFF

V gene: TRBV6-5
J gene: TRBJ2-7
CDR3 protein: CASSYRDSRSTYEQYF

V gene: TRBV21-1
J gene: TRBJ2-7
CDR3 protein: CASTRTSGSLSYEQYF

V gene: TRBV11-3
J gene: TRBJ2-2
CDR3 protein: CASSFTTRLTETGELFF

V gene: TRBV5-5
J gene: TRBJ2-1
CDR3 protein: CASSLAGPELAYNEQFF

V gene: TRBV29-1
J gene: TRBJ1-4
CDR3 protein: CSAINRDAGWVF

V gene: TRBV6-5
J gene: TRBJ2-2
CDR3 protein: CASSTGLYTGELFF

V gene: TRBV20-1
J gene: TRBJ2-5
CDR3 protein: CRAPGQETQYF

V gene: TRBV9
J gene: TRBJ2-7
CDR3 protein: CASSPGNRGLYEQYF

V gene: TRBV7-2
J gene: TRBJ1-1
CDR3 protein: CASSLGWGTEAFF

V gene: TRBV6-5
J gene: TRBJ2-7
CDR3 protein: CASSYLRGAASEQCF